What follows describes a single T cell receptor (beta chain). Its specificity is not known. The data derive from a study of beta chain features in type 1 diabetes. General study findings and limits: Among all four CD4+ subsets, Type 1 diabetes patients had TCRB CDR3s that were moderately but significantly shorter.

The CDR3 loop spans 13 amino acids. The germline CDR1 and CDR2 sequences are MNHEY and SMNVEV (reference sequence). V lost 10 bases to trimming and J lost 15 bases; unmatched junction nucleotides: 19. The isolated RNA, all of it, was reverse transcribed, so expressed TCRB transcripts were what got sequenced. The data were produced by immunoSEQ multiplex PCR, yet TCRdb's version contains in-frame clones alone and is incomplete. The sample lists some 110,000 clones; approximately 16% were seen once. The chain recombines TRBV27 with TRBJ2-3, with TRBD2 identical over 7 bases. The TCR originated in a man aged 25 to 40 with type 1 diabetes. The sample taken for sequencing was central memory CD4+ T cells from blood. CDR3: CATYVLRSGVRYF. The CDR3 DNA follows: TGTGCCACCTACGTCCTCCGAAGCGGGGTTAGATATTTT.